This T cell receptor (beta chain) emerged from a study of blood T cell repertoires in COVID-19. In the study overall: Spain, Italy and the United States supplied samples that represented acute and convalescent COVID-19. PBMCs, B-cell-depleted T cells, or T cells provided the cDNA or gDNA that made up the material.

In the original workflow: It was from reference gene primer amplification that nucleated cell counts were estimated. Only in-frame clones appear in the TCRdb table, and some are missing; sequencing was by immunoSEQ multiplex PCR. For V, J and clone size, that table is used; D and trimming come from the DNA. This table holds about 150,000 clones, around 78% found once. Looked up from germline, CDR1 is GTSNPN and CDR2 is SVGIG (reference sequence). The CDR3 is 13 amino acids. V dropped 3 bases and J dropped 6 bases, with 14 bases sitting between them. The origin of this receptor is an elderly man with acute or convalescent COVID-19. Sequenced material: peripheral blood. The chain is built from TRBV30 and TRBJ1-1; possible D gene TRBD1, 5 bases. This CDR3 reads CAWSVGGLAEAFF. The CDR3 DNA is TGTGCCTGGAGCGTCGGGGGTTTGGCTGAAGCTTTCTTT.